What follows is one T cell receptor (beta chain) and its context. The data belong to a study of T cells after somatic rescue of genetic block. Here immunoSEQ multiplex PCR was the method, and the copy in TCRdb shows in-frame clones only, minus some. The sample consists of tens of thousands of clones, 85% to 95% of them appearing once. Deletions cut 1 base from V and 5 bases from J, with 16 bases between. Germline loops: CDR1 SGHKS, CDR2 YYEKEE (reference sequence). The CDR3 runs to 16 residues. The clonotype comes from a man in his forties or fifties. V is TRBV5-5 and J is TRBJ1-5; D possibly corresponds to TRBD1 (5 bases). Sequenced input: peripheral blood mononuclear cells (PBMCs). The CDR3 loop reads CASSLRGGEDHQPQHF. CDR3 coding DNA: TGTGCCAGCAGCTTGCGGGGCGGGGAGGATCATCAGCCCCAGCATTTT.